A single sample gave rise to the 24 T cell receptor beta chains below, sequenced in a study of blood T cell repertoires in COVID-19. The data were produced by immunoSEQ multiplex PCR, yet TCRdb's version contains in-frame clones alone and is incomplete. The data show some 200,000 clones, roughly 76% seen once. Sequencing was performed on peripheral blood. All receptors come from a woman in her thirties or forties with COVID-19, enrolled during active disease.

The chain couples TRBV27 to TRBJ1-6, with D tentatively TRBD1 (5 bases). V lost 6 bases and J 8 bases, leaving 14 bases between the germline ends. In germline, CDR1 is MNHEY, CDR2 SMNVEV (reference sequence). The length of the CDR3 is 14 residues. The CDR3 region is CASSPAGQYSPLHF. DNA of the CDR3: TGTGCCAGCAGCCCCGCAGGGCAGTATTCACCCCTCCACTTT.

The chain couples TRBV7-2 to TRBJ2-1, with 10 bases matching TRBD1. This CDR3 has 14 residues. CDR1 SGHTA and CDR2 FQGNSA come from the germline V gene. The J segment lost 7 bases and the V segment lost 5 bases, leaving 5 bases of the junction unmatched. CDR3 DNA sequence: TGTGCCAGCAGCACTGGGACAGGGGCGAATGAGCAGTTCTTC. Residues: CASSTGTGANEQFF.

The genes are TRBV4-2 and TRBJ2-1; possible D gene TRBD2, 6 bases. The CDR3 loop spans 13 amino acids. The V and J ends lost 3 bases and 8 bases respectively, with 11 bases between them. Germline V gene lookup returns CDR1 LGHNA and CDR2 YNFKEQ. This chain's CDR3 is CASSHLSGYEQFF. CDR3 coding DNA: TGTGCCAGCAGCCACCTCAGCGGGTATGAGCAGTTCTTC.

The chain employs TRBV7-9 and TRBJ2-1; 10 nucleotides align to TRBD2. Germline V gene sequence: CDR1 SEHNR, CDR2 FQNEAQ (reference sequence). This CDR3 is built from 16 residues. The V and J ends lost 3 bases and 6 bases, in that order; junction bases with no gene match: 8. CDR3: CASSLQSGGASNEQFF. In DNA, the CDR3 is TGTGCCAGCAGCTTGCAAAGCGGGGGGGCCTCCAATGAGCAGTTCTTC.

This chain uses TRBV7-3 with TRBJ1-1, with TRBD1 as a possible D gene (5 bases). The V and J ends lost 1 base and 10 bases respectively, with 13 bases between them. CDR3 length equals 13 residues. Per the germline V gene, CDR1 is SGHTA and CDR2 is FQGTGA. As DNA, the CDR3 is TGTGCCAGCAGCTTAATATCCCAGGGTAGAGCTTTCTTT. As protein: CASSLISQGRAFF.

This chain links TRBV4-2 with TRBJ1-1, with D unresolved. CDR3 size: 14 residues. With 3 bases removed from V and 6 bases from J, the gap between germline ends came to 14 bases. CDR1 is LGHNA and CDR2 is YNFKEQ in the germline V gene. The CDR3 DNA follows: TGTGCCAGCAGCCACCCTCTCGATAGCGCTGAAGCTTTCTTT. This translates into CASSHPLDSAEAFF.

This clone was counted between two and nine times. V gene TRBV6-6 combines with J gene TRBJ1-1, with no clear D. The ends were cut back, 6 bases at V and 5 bases at J, with 19 bases in the middle. Germline V gene sequence: CDR1 MNHNY, CDR2 SVGAGI (reference sequence). The CDR3 covers 15 residues. The CDR3 DNA reads TGTGCCAGCAGCTCCTCAGCCCCCACGGGGACTGAAGCTTTCTTT. Its protein product is CASSSSAPTGTEAFF.

The rearrangement links TRBV10-2 to TRBJ1-3; D remains ambiguous. The CDR3 spans 13 residues. Germline V CDR1 and CDR2: WSHSY, SAAADI. Trimming pared 7 bases from V and 0 bases from J, leaving 7 bases between. CDR3 amino acids: CASKDISGNTIYF. Written as DNA, the CDR3 is TGCGCCAGCAAAGACATCTCTGGAAACACCATATATTTT.

The rearrangement joins TRBV18 to TRBJ2-7, with 12 bases lining up with TRBD2. Germline V gene lookup returns CDR1 KGHSH and CDR2 LQKENI. Losses at the gene ends were 3 bases for V and 0 bases for J; bases not matched to a gene: 3. The CDR3 sequence is 16 residues long. Here the CDR3 reads CASSPGLAGFSYEQYF. The CDR3 DNA follows: TGTGCCAGCTCACCCGGACTAGCGGGATTCTCCTACGAGCAGTACTTC.

The chain has TRBV7-6 and TRBJ1-3; perhaps TRBD1 as D (6 bases). V was pared by 5 bases and J by 2 bases, with 16 bases between. Looked up from germline, CDR1 is SGHVS and CDR2 is FNYEAQ. This CDR3 is 16 amino acids long. The DNA of the CDR3 is TGTGCCAGCAGCGGCAGTAGGACAGTTACTGGAAACACCATATATTTT. Protein sequence: CASSGSRTVTGNTIYF. Full variable domain (rest looked up from reference TRBV7-6 and TRBJ1-3): GAGVSQSPRYKVTKRGQDVALRCDPISGHVSLYWYRQALGQGPEFLTYFNYEAQQDKSGLPNDRFSAERPEGSISTLTIQRTEQRDSAMYRCASSGSRTVTGNTIYFGEGSWLTVV.

The genes are TRBV6-2 or TRBV6-3 and TRBJ2-7, with 9 bases lining up with TRBD2. The germline gives CDR1 MNHEY, CDR2 SVGEGT. The CDR3 is made up of 14 amino acids. The junction had 10 bases not matched to a gene; V was cut back by 4 bases and J by 9 bases. This CDR3 reads CASSLGGGALAQYV. CDR3 nucleotide sequence: TGTGCCAGCAGTTTGGGCGGGGGGGCCCTTGCGCAGTACGTC.

This rearrangement joins TRBV28 to TRBJ2-4; 7 nucleotides agree with TRBD2. V gave up 5 bases and J gave up 0 bases; unmatched junction bases: 10. The CDR3 extends over 17 amino acids. Germline CDR1 reads MDHEN; CDR2 reads SYDVKM. The CDR3 region is CASSVRQAGLAKNIQYF. CDR3 in DNA: TGTGCCAGCAGTGTTCGTCAAGCGGGGCTAGCCAAAAACATTCAGTACTTC.

The V call is TRBV19, the J call TRBJ1-1; D ambiguous. Germline V CDR1 and CDR2: LNHDA, SQIVND (reference sequence). The CDR3 totals 13 residues. The germline V and J ends were trimmed by 5 bases and 4 bases, with 11 bases remaining between them. In DNA form, the CDR3 reads TGTGCCAGTAGTCAGTCGGGGTCCACTGAAGCTTTCTTT. It encodes CASSQSGSTEAFF.

The rearrangement uses TRBV6-2 or TRBV6-3 and TRBJ2-7; D call uncertain. Germline V gene lookup returns CDR1 MNHEY and CDR2 SVGEGT. The V end lost 0 bases, the J end lost 0 bases, and 12 bases lay between the germline ends. The CDR3 has 16 residues. This CDR3 reads CASSYSRQPRSYEQYV. The CDR3, as DNA: TGTGCCAGCAGTTACTCGAGGCAGCCCCGCTCCTACGAGCAGTACGTC.

This chain links TRBV12-3 or TRBV12-4 with TRBJ2-1; TRBD1 matches 7 bases. J lost 11 bases, V lost 5 bases, and 6 bases had no gene match. The CDR3 is 12 amino acids. The DNA of the CDR3 is TGTGCCAGCAGTCAGCAGGGGGTAAAGCAGTTCTTC. It codes for CASSQQGVKQFF.

The chain has TRBV28 and TRBJ1-5; 8 bases line up with TRBD1. The CDR3 loop spans 18 amino acids. Germline values: CDR1 MDHEN, CDR2 SYDVKM. Trimming cost V 7 bases and J 4 bases; bases outside gene matches: 18. The CDR3 DNA reads as TGTGCCAGCAATCAAGGGACAGGCGATATCCTGATAAATCAGCCCCAGCATTTT. This gives the protein CASNQGTGDILINQPQHF. The variable domain in full, with the rest retrieved from reference TRBV28 and TRBJ1-5, is DVKVTQSSRYLVKRTGEKVFLECVQDMDHENMFWYRQDPGLGLRLIYFSYDVKMKEKGDIPEGYSVSREKKERFSLILESASTNQTSMYLCASNQGTGDILINQPQHFGDGTRLSIL.

This rearrangement joins TRBV11-2 to TRBJ1-5; 10 bases agree with TRBD1. This CDR3 has 18 amino acids. Per the germline V gene, CDR1 is SGHAT and CDR2 is FQNNGV. V was clipped by 5 bases and J by 3 bases; unmatched bases: 13. The CDR3 is CASSPGSSGQGINQPQHF. The CDR3 DNA follows: TGTGCCAGCAGCCCCGGATCTTCGGGACAGGGGATCAATCAGCCCCAGCATTTT.

The chain is built from TRBV18 and TRBJ1-6; possible D gene TRBD1, 6 bases. This CDR3 has 15 amino acids. Per germline, CDR1 KGHSH and CDR2 LQKENI. V gave up 6 bases and J gave up 10 bases, with 19 bases separating them. CDR3 amino acids: CASSTRQEKYSPLHF. The CDR3 region has the DNA TGTGCCAGCTCGACTCGACAGGAAAAATACTCACCCCTCCACTTT.

The chain carries TRBV5-8 and TRBJ1-6, with D hard to call. The V and J ends lost 3 bases and 10 bases respectively, with 17 bases between them. The CDR3 is 15 amino acids. The germline V gene encodes CDR1 SGHTS and CDR2 YDEGEE. Here the CDR3 DNA reads TGTGCCAGCAGCTCCGAGGGTTTTGGGAGGTCACCCCTCCACTTT. Translating it yields CASSSEGFGRSPLHF.

This clone occurred a few times. J is TRBJ1-1 and V is TRBV6-1; 9 bases fit TRBD1. The CDR3 is made up of 15 amino acids. The germline V gene has CDR1 MNHNS and CDR2 SASEGT. V lost 0 bases to trimming and J lost 4 bases; unmatched junction nucleotides: 3. CDR3 in amino acids: CASSEATGGGTEAFF. The CDR3 DNA is TGTGCCAGCAGTGAAGCAACAGGGGGCGGCACTGAAGCTTTCTTT.

The chain employs TRBV27 and TRBJ1-2; D uncertain. CDR3 length equals 16 residues. The V and J ends lost 3 bases and 1 base respectively, with 15 bases between them. Per germline, CDR1 MNHEY and CDR2 SMNVEV (reference sequence). In nucleotides, the CDR3 is TGTGCCAGCAGTTTTCTACCCCTACAGAATAACTATGGCTACACCTTC. It translates to CASSFLPLQNNYGYTF.

The chain employs TRBV11-3 and TRBJ2-3; 9 nucleotides align to TRBD2. This CDR3 is built from 15 residues. Germline CDR1 is SGHNT and CDR2 is YENEEA. The V and J ends lost 2 bases and 7 bases, in that order; junction bases with no gene match: 7. This chain's CDR3 is CASSLNSGGVNTQYF. The CDR3 DNA is TGTGCCAGCAGCTTAAATAGCGGGGGCGTTAATACGCAGTATTTT.

The V gene is TRBV7-9, the J gene TRBJ2-5, with 8 bases aligning to TRBD2. Germline lookup yields CDR1 SEHNR and CDR2 FQNEAQ (reference sequence). V lost 4 bases, J lost 5 bases, and 6 bases stayed unmatched. This CDR3 region has 14 residues. CDR3 DNA: TGTGCCAGCAGCTCGGGACTAGGAAGTGAGACCCAGTACTTC. Amino acids: CASSSGLGSETQYF.

The chain employs TRBV7-2 and TRBJ1-4; 9 nucleotides align to TRBD1. Germline V gene sequence: CDR1 SGHTA, CDR2 FQGNSA. The CDR3 contains 15 residues. V lost 5 bases, J lost 6 bases, and 7 bases stayed unmatched. CDR3 in amino acids: CASSLNRGQYEKLFF. As DNA, the CDR3 is TGTGCCAGCAGCCTAAACAGGGGGCAGTATGAAAAACTGTTTTTT. Drawing the rest from reference TRBV7-2 and TRBJ1-4, the complete variable domain is GAGVSQSPSNKVTEKGKDVELRCDPISGHTALYWYRQSLGQGLEFLIYFQGNSAPDKSGLPSDRFSAERTGGSVSTLTIQRTQQEDSAVYLCASSLNRGQYEKLFFGSGTQLSVL.